This T cell receptor beta chain was sequenced in a study of regulatory T cells in long-lasting Graves disease. Sample time point: newly diagnosed GD, antithyroid drugs for less than 3 months. PBMCs provided the RNA from which the TCR library was made. The V segment lost 6 bases and the J segment 5 bases; nucleotides outside the gene matches: 8. The CDR3 totals 16 residues. Germline V CDR1 and CDR2: SGHAT, FQNNGV. A remark on this clonotype: Its antigen is still unknown.

General study findings and limits: Under persistent disease, TRBV28, TRBJ1-2 and TRBJ2-5 were used preferentially.

Arm-PCR of CDR3 regions with iRepertoire HTBI primers generated TCR beta libraries. TCRdb re-called the multiplex PCR reads through MiXCR, storing one row per CDR3 protein. The sample lists hundreds of thousands of distinct CDR3 sequences, 15% to 20% occurring once. These same data were also listed under a study on T cells in Graves' hyperthyroidism and ophthalmopathy.

The rearrangement uses TRBV11-2 and TRBJ2-5; 14 bases are shared with TRBD2. The TCR originated in a woman in her 30s with Graves disease. The input for sequencing was peripheral blood mononuclear cells (PBMCs), taken at new diagnosis, from a patient treated with antithyroid drugs. The CDR3, as DNA: TGTGCCAGCAGTATTCCGGGACTAGCGGGAGAGGAGACCCAGTACTTC. Translating it yields CASSIPGLAGEETQYF.